The 32 T cell receptor beta chains presented below share a single source sample, sequenced in a study of T cell responses to AZD1222 COVID-19 vaccine. TCRdb's table, derived via immunoSEQ multiplex PCR, lists solely in-frame clones and lacks some. The sample yields over 100,000 clones, 90% seen once. The input for sequencing was peripheral blood, taken on day 0 of AZD1222 vaccination. All receptors come from an adult in good health.

The rearrangement links TRBV28 to TRBJ2-7; D may be TRBD2 (6 bases). Germline assignment: CDR1 MDHEN and CDR2 SYDVKM. V shed 4 bases and J shed 0 bases, with 22 bases lying between them. This CDR3 has 18 residues. The CDR3 nucleotides read TGTGCCAGCAGTTCCCCTGGGGAGGCGCAGGGATTCTCCTACGAGCAGTACTTC. The encoded protein is CASSSPGEAQGFSYEQYF.

This clone came up once. The J gene is TRBJ1-5, the V gene TRBV27; 7 bases map to TRBD1. Germline V lookup: CDR1 MNHEY, CDR2 SMNVEV (reference sequence). The CDR3 totals 14 residues. Trimming removed 6 bases from V and 5 bases from J; junction bases left unmatched: 7. This CDR3 is CASRRTGSYQPQHF. CDR3 bases: TGTGCCAGCAGAAGGACAGGATCTTATCAGCCCCAGCATTTT.

The chain joins TRBV18 to TRBJ2-3; 8 positions agree with TRBD1. The CDR3 length is 15 residues. The V and J ends lost 5 bases and 3 bases, in that order; junction bases with no gene match: 7. The germline CDR1 and CDR2 sequences are KGHSH and LQKENI. The CDR3 sequence is CASSARQGRTDTQYF. In DNA form, the CDR3 reads TGTGCCAGCTCAGCCAGACAGGGGCGGACAGATACGCAGTATTTT.

The genes are TRBV25-1 and TRBJ1-3, with 8 nucleotides matching TRBD1. This CDR3 has 13 amino acids. J lost 6 bases, V lost 4 bases, and 2 bases had no gene match. CDR1 is MGHDK, CDR2 SYGVNS, per germline. The CDR3 reads CASSGQGLNTIYF. CDR3 nucleotide sequence: TGTGCCAGCAGTGGACAGGGGCTAAACACCATATATTTT. Together with reference TRBV25-1 and TRBJ1-3, the CDR3 gives the full variable domain: EADIYQTPRYLVIGTGKKITLECSQTMGHDKMYWYQQDPGMELHLIHYSYGVNSTEKGDLSSESTVSRIRTEHFPLTLESARPSHTSQYLCASSGQGLNTIYFGEGSWLTVV.

The chain employs TRBV29-1 and TRBJ1-4; 9 bases fit TRBD1. CDR3 length: 16 amino acids. The junction had 13 bases not matched to a gene; V was cut back by 7 bases and J by 4 bases. Germline values: CDR1 SQVTM, CDR2 ANQGSEA. Written as DNA, the CDR3 is TGCAGCGCCCTTGCCCGGACAGGGGAGGGTAATGAAAAACTGTTTTTT. Protein sequence: CSALARTGEGNEKLFF.

V gene TRBV9 combines with J gene TRBJ1-3, with D uncertain. Per germline, CDR1 SGDLS and CDR2 YYNGEE. This CDR3 region has 14 residues. V shed 0 bases and J shed 3 bases, with 7 bases lying between them. CDR3 in amino acids: CASSVDGGGNTIYF. CDR3 nucleotide sequence: TGTGCCAGCAGCGTAGACGGCGGTGGAAACACCATATATTTT.

The V and J genes are TRBV6-5 and TRBJ1-6; 7 nucleotides match TRBD1. CDR3 length: 16 amino acids. Germline V gene data show CDR1 as MNHEY and CDR2 as SVGAGI. V was pared by 4 bases and J by 6 bases, with 9 bases of the junction left unmatched. For the CDR3, the DNA is TGTGCCAGCAGTTGGAGGGGGCTCAGTGGTAATTCACCCCTCCACTTT. The encoded protein is CASSWRGLSGNSPLHF.

V is TRBV18 and J is TRBJ1-2, with TRBD1 matching 7 bases. The CDR3 is 16 amino acids. Losses at the gene ends were 6 bases for V and 5 bases for J; bases not matched to a gene: 15. Germline V gives CDR1 KGHSH, CDR2 LQKENI. CDR3 protein: CASSQTRLGQEYGYTF. The CDR3 DNA sequence: TGTGCCAGCTCCCAGACCCGCCTAGGACAGGAGTATGGCTACACCTTC.

The V gene is TRBV28, the J gene TRBJ1-2; 12 bases are a match to TRBD1. Germline assignment: CDR1 MDHEN and CDR2 SYDVKM. The CDR3 contains 17 residues. The trim removed 6 bases at V and 2 bases at J, leaving 10 bases unmatched. CDR3 protein: CASSDPGTGGGNYGYTF. The CDR3 region has the DNA TGTGCCAGCAGCGACCCCGGGACAGGGGGCGGAAACTATGGCTACACCTTC.

This clone was counted only a few times. CDR3 in amino acids: CASSQDTPDSSGANVLTF. CDR3 nucleotides: TGCGCCAGCAGCCAAGACACACCGGACAGCTCTGGGGCCAACGTCCTGACTTTC. The V gene is TRBV4-3, the J gene TRBJ2-6, with D possibly matching TRBD1 (6 bases). CDR1 is LGHNA and CDR2 is YSLEER in the germline V gene. V was cut by 0 bases and J by 0 bases, with 12 bases left in between. The CDR3 loop spans 18 amino acids.

The chain employs TRBV24-1 and TRBJ1-5; D remains ambiguous. The germline CDR1 and CDR2 sequences are KGHDR and SFDVKD. This CDR3 spans 13 amino acids. Trimming stripped 9 bases from V and 7 bases from J, with 15 bases between. CDR3 region: CATASLEGQPQHF. CDR3 DNA: TGTGCCACCGCCTCCCTTGAGGGACAGCCCCAGCATTTT.

The chain has TRBV6-5 and TRBJ2-7, with a weak D call TRBD2 (7 bases). Trimming removed 5 bases from V and 5 bases from J, with 19 bases in between. CDR1 is MNHEY and CDR2 is SVGAGI in the germline V gene. The CDR3 sequence is 15 residues long. The CDR3 coding sequence is TGTGCCAGCAGTCGCTCGGGGGGCCCCCAAAACGAGCAGTACTTC. Translated, it gives CASSRSGGPQNEQYF.

The gene calls are TRBV3-1 (or the pseudogene TRBV3-2) and TRBJ2-1; the match to TRBD1 covers 10 bases. The CDR3 loop spans 16 amino acids. The germline V gene encodes CDR1 LGHDT and CDR2 YNNKEL (reference sequence). V shed 0 bases and J 4 bases; nucleotides not matched to a gene: 3. This CDR3 is CASSQDLGQGYNEQFF. The DNA of the CDR3 is TGTGCCAGCAGCCAAGATTTGGGACAGGGGTACAATGAGCAGTTCTTC.

V usage is TRBV2 and J usage is TRBJ2-3; D remains ambiguous. The CDR3 runs 16 residues. V was trimmed by 8 bases and J by 2 bases, leaving 20 bases between them. CDR1 and CDR2 from the germline V gene are SNHLY and FYNNEI. The CDR3, as DNA: TGTGCCAGCCAGTCAGATCCCCTAGGATACACAGATACGCAGTATTTT. Amino acid sequence: CASQSDPLGYTDTQYF. The variable domain in full, with the rest retrieved from reference TRBV2 and TRBJ2-3, is EPEVTQTPSHQVTQMGQEVILRCVPISNHLYFYWYRQILGQKVEFLVSFYNNEISEKSEIFDDQFSVERPDGSNFTLKIRSTKLEDSAMYFCASQSDPLGYTDTQYFGPGTRLTVL.

The chain has TRBV7-2 and TRBJ2-7; 11 nucleotides agree with TRBD2. Per germline, CDR1 SGHTA and CDR2 FQGNSA. Unmatched junction bases numbered 3, after V lost 0 bases and J lost 5 bases. This CDR3 contains 15 residues. CDR3 sequence (DNA): TGTGCCAGCAGCTTAGCCCGACTAGCGGGGAACGAGCAGTACTTC. Its protein product is CASSLARLAGNEQYF.

The chain recombines TRBV7-2 with TRBJ1-2, with 8 bases lining up with TRBD1. Germline V CDR1 and CDR2: SGHTA, FQGNSA. CDR3 size: 16 residues. V was clipped by 2 bases and J by 2 bases; unmatched bases: 7. The CDR3 here is CASSLRWTGINYGYTF. The CDR3 DNA reads TGTGCCAGCAGCTTACGGTGGACAGGGATAAACTATGGCTACACCTTC.

The V call is TRBV2, the J call TRBJ2-1; 15 bases fit TRBD2. Germline trimming cut 8 bases from V and 6 bases from J; bases unmatched to any gene: 2. Germline CDR1 and CDR2: SNHLY and FYNNEI. The CDR3 is made up of 14 amino acids. The CDR3 here is CASGGLAGGNEQFF. The CDR3 coding sequence is TGTGCCAGCGGGGGACTAGCGGGGGGCAATGAGCAGTTCTTC. Supplemented by reference TRBV2 and TRBJ2-1, the full variable domain reads EPEVTQTPSHQVTQMGQEVILRCVPISNHLYFYWYRQILGQKVEFLVSFYNNEISEKSEIFDDQFSVERPDGSNFTLKIRSTKLEDSAMYFCASGGLAGGNEQFFGPGTRLTVL.

The chain uses TRBV6-1 and TRBJ1-5, with a tentative D call TRBD1 (5 bases). CDR3 length equals 14 residues. Trimming left V 0 bases short and J 9 bases short, with 12 bases between. The germline V gene encodes CDR1 MNHNS and CDR2 SASEGT. CDR3 sequence: CASSEATGERPQHF. The DNA of the CDR3 is TGTGCCAGCAGTGAAGCAACGGGGGAGCGGCCCCAGCATTTT.

Remarks on this clone: The same CDR3 also results from other DNA sequences found in this sample. The V gene is TRBV3-1 (or the pseudogene TRBV3-2), the J gene TRBJ1-1, with D possibly matching TRBD1 (5 bases). This CDR3 is built from 13 residues. CDR1 is LGHDT and CDR2 is YNNKEL in the germline V gene (reference sequence). V was trimmed by 1 base and J by 4 bases, leaving 7 bases between them. The CDR3 sequence is CASSQAGGTEAFF. Here the CDR3 DNA reads TGTGCCAGCAGCCAAGCCGGGGGCACTGAAGCTTTCTTT.

This chain uses TRBV19 with TRBJ1-1, with 7 positions matching TRBD1. The CDR3 spans 14 residues. Losses at the gene ends were 10 bases for V and 5 bases for J; bases not matched to a gene: 13. Germline V lookup: CDR1 LNHDA, CDR2 SQIVND (reference sequence). The CDR3 spells CATALGTASTEAFF. The CDR3 DNA sequence: TGTGCCACCGCCCTCGGGACAGCTAGTACTGAAGCTTTCTTT.

In DNA form, the CDR3 reads TGTGCCAGCTCACCAAGGAGCGGGGGGTCCACCGGGGAGCTGTTTTTT. This translates into CASSPRSGGSTGELFF. The chain uses TRBV18 and TRBJ2-2, with TRBD2 matching 9 bases. After removal of 2 bases from V and 4 bases from J, the junction contained 5 bases not matched to a gene. This CDR3 has 16 residues. Per the germline V gene, CDR1 is KGHSH and CDR2 is LQKENI.

The genes are TRBV18 and TRBJ1-5; TRBD1 might be the D (5 bases). The germline gives CDR1 KGHSH, CDR2 LQKENI. V lost 3 bases, J lost 6 bases, and 21 bases lay in between. The CDR3 contains 17 residues. The CDR3 DNA reads as TGTGCCAGCTCACCCACCGGGTCCAGGGAATCCGGTCAGCCCCAGCATTTT. Protein: CASSPTGSRESGQPQHF.

This sequence joins TRBV4-3 and TRBJ1-1; no reliable D call. The CDR3 consists of 13 residues. Germline CDR1 is LGHNA and CDR2 is YSLEER. With 0 bases removed from V and 2 bases from J, the gap between germline ends came to 4 bases. CDR3 in DNA: TGCGCCAGCAGCCAAGAAACAAACACTGAAGCTTTCTTT. Its protein is CASSQETNTEAFF.

This rearrangement joins TRBV27 to TRBJ1-5; perhaps TRBD1 as D (5 bases). Germline-derived CDR1 and CDR2 are MNHEY and SMNVEV (reference sequence). The CDR3 runs to 18 residues. Trimming removed 10 bases at V and 4 bases at J, with 29 bases between. The CDR3 sequence: CATKALAGRGFGNQPQHF. The DNA of the CDR3 is TGTGCCACTAAGGCCTTGGCAGGGCGAGGGTTCGGGAATCAGCCCCAGCATTTT.

The rearrangement links TRBV5-4 to TRBJ2-1; 8 bases fit TRBD1. CDR1 and CDR2 from the germline V gene are SGHNT and YYREEE (reference sequence). Losses at the gene ends were 2 bases for V and 7 bases for J; bases not matched to a gene: 8. The CDR3 loop spans 15 amino acids. DNA for the CDR3: TGTGCCAGCAGCTTACGCCGACAGGGGTGGAATGAGCAGTTCTTC. This sequence encodes CASSLRRQGWNEQFF.

V is TRBV9 and J is TRBJ2-1, with D unclear. V lost 0 bases to trimming and J lost 5 bases, with 9 bases between them. CDR3 length equals 14 residues. CDR1 is SGDLS and CDR2 is YYNGEE in the germline V gene. This chain's CDR3 is CASSVALQNNEQFF. Written as DNA, the CDR3 is TGTGCCAGCAGCGTAGCGCTACAGAACAATGAGCAGTTCTTC.

V usage is TRBV18 and J usage is TRBJ2-1; the match to TRBD1 covers 7 bases. The CDR3 contains 15 residues. Germline CDR1 and CDR2: KGHSH and LQKENI. V lost 6 bases and J lost 5; bases outside the gene matches: 10. The chain's CDR3 is CASSSNPTGNNEQFF. The CDR3 DNA follows: TGTGCCAGCTCGTCAAACCCGACAGGGAACAATGAGCAGTTCTTC.

The rearrangement links TRBV13 to TRBJ1-1; the D is unclear. The CDR3 spans 11 residues. The V gene's germline CDR1 is PRHDT and CDR2 FYEKMQ (reference sequence). Trimming stripped 5 bases from V and 1 base from J, with 2 bases between. The CDR3 spells CASSRNTEAFF. CDR3 DNA: TGTGCCAGCAGCCGGAACACTGAAGCTTTCTTT. Full variable domain (outside the CDR3, taken from reference TRBV13 and TRBJ1-1): AAGVIQSPRHLIKEKRETATLKCYPIPRHDTVYWYQQGPGQDPQFLISFYEKMQSDKGSIPDRFSAQQFSDYHSELNMSSLELGDSALYFCASSRNTEAFFGQGTRLTVV.

This clone has more than one count but fewer than ten. The rearrangement uses TRBV27 and TRBJ2-2, with D hard to call. This CDR3 has 14 amino acids. Trimming pared 7 bases from V and 11 bases from J, leaving 20 bases between. The V gene's germline CDR1 is MNHEY and CDR2 SMNVEV (reference sequence). In DNA form, the CDR3 reads TGTGCCAGCACCGACCGAAGGCCGTTTGGAGAGCTGTTTTTT. Its translation is CASTDRRPFGELFF.

The J gene is TRBJ2-7, the V gene TRBV10-3; a weak D match, TRBD2 (5 bases). The length of the CDR3 is 15 residues. The germline V gene encodes CDR1 ENHRY and CDR2 SYGVKD. V lost 6 bases and J lost 1, with 16 bases in between. In nucleotides, the CDR3 is TGTGCCATCAGACGGAGGCGGATGAGATCCTACGAGCAGTACTTC. Residues: CAIRRRRMRSYEQYF.

J is TRBJ2-7 and V is TRBV6-5; 11 bases match TRBD1. The trim removed 6 bases at V and 5 bases at J, leaving 6 bases unmatched. This CDR3 spans 14 amino acids. In germline, CDR1 is MNHEY, CDR2 SVGAGI. The CDR3 spells CASSPGTGGHEQYF. In DNA form, the CDR3 reads TGTGCCAGCAGCCCCGGGACAGGGGGGCACGAGCAGTACTTC.

This clone was counted a single time. The chain employs TRBV19 and TRBJ1-2; no clear D gene. The CDR3 extends over 12 amino acids. Per the germline V gene, CDR1 is LNHDA and CDR2 is SQIVND (reference sequence). Trimming took 1 base from V and 6 from J, leaving 6 bases between them. DNA of the CDR3: TGTGCCAGTAGTATAGGAGACAATGGCTACACCTTC. It translates to CASSIGDNGYTF.